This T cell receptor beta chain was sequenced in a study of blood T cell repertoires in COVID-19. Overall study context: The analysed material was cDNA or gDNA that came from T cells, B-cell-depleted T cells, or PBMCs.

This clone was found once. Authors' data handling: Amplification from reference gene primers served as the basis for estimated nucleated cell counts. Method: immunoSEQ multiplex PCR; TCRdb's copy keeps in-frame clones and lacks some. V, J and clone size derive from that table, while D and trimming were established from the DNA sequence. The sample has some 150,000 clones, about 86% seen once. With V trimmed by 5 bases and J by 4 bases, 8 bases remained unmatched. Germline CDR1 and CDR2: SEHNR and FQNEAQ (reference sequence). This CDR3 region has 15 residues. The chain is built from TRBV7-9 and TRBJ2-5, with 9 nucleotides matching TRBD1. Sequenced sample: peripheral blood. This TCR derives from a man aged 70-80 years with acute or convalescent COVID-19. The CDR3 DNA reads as TGTGCCAGCAGCCGACTAGGACAGGGGCCAGAGACCCAGTACTTC. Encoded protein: CASSRLGQGPETQYF.